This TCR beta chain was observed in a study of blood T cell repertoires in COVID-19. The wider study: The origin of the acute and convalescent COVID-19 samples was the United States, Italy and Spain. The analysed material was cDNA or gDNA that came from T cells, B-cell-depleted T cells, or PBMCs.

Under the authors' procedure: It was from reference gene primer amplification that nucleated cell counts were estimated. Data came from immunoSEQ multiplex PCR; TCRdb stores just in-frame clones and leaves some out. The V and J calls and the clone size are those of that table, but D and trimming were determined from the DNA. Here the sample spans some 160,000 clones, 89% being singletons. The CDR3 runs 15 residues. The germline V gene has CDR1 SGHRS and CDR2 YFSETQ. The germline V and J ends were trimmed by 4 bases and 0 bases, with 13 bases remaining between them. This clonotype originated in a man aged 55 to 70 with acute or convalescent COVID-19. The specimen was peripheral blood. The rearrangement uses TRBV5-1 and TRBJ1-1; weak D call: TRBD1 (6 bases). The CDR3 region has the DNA TGCGCCAGCAGCCCTGGGGGCAGGCTGAACACTGAAGCTTTCTTT. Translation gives CASSPGGRLNTEAFF.